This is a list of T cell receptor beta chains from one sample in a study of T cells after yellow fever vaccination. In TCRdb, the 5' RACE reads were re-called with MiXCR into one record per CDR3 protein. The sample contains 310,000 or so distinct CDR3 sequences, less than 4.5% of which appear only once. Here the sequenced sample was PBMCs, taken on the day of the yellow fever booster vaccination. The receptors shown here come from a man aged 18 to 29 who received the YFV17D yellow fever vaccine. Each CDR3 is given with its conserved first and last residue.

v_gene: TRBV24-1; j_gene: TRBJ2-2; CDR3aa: CATSERRTAGNTGELFF
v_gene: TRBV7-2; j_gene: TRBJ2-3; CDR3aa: CATPLAGGTDTQYF
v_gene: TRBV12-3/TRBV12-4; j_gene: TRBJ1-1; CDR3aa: CASSWGLDTEAFF
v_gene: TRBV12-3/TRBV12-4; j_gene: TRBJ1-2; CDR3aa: CASSASGETYGYTF
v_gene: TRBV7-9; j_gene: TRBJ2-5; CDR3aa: CASSPTWGSRETQYF
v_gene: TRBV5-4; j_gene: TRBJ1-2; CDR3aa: CASSLRVAGGNGYTF
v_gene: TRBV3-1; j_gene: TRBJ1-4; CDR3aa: CASSHLSGEKLFF
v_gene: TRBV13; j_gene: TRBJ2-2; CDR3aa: CASRSPGPNTGELFF
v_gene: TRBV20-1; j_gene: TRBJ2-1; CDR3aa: CSASPNEQFF
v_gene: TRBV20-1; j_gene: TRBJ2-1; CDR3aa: CSALSGLYNEQFF
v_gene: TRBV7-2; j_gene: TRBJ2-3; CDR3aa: CASSLGGGMGDTQYF
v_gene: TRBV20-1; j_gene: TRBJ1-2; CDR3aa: CSARDLRGLDGYTF
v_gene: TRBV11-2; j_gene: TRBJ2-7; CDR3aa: CASSLEAESSYEQYF
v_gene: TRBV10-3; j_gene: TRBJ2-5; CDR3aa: CAISDRGETQYF
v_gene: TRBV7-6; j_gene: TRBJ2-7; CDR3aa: CASSGLASGYEQYF
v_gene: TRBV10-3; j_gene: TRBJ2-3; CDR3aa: CAISSGTVPTDTQYF
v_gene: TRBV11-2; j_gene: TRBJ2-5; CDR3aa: CASSQRRGETQYF
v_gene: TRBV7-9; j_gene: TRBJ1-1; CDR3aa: CASSLSRILNTEAFF
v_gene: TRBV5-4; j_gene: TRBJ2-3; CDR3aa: CASSLRATRDTQYF
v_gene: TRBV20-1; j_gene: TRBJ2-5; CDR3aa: CSAPGTGGETQYF
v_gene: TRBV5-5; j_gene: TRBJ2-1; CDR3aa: CASSSGQRSYNEQFF
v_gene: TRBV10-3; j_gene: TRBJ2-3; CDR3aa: CAITPSGRGTLDTQYF
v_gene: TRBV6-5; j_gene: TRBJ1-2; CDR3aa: CASSYSTVGSRNYGYTF
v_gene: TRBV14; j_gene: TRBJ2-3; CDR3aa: CASSPPMGDTQYF
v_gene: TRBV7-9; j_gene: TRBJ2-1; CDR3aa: CASSLSDSEGNEQFF
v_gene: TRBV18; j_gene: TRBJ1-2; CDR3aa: CATSETGSYGYTF
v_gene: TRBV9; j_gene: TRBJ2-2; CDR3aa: CASSPRTSGLGTGELFF
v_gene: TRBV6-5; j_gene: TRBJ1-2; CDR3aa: CASSYLLSIPEDRTSYGYTF
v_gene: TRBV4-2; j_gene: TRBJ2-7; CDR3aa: CASSQEDRTGTYEQYF
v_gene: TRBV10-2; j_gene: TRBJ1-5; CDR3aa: CASSEQGDRGWNQPQHF
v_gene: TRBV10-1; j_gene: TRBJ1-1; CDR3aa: CASSDNYEAFF
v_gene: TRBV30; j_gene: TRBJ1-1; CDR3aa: CAWRITGDTEAFF
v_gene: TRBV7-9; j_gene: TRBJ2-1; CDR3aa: CASSLAYYNEQFF
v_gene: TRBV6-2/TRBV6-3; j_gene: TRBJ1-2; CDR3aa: CASSPIGNSYGYTF